This T cell receptor beta chain originates from a study of regulatory T cells in long-lasting Graves disease. A note on this clonotype: Its antigen is unknown.

Arm-PCR of CDR3 regions with iRepertoire HTBI primers generated TCR beta libraries. TCRdb called the multiplex PCR reads again in MiXCR, with one record for every CDR3 protein. The profile shows roughly 450,000 distinct CDR3 sequences, approximately 22% of them singletons. The CDR3 consists of 14 residues. Germline V gene data show CDR1 as SGHRS and CDR2 as YFSETQ. V dropped 0 bases and J dropped 3; count of bases not matched to a gene: 3. Time point specified: persistent/refractory GD, antithyroid drugs over 5 years with positive TRAb. RNA isolated from PBMCs was used to make the TCR library. The collection involved drawing 8 to 9 milliliters of peripheral blood into EDTA tubes. General study points: With 2,500 to 3,000 shared public clonotypes, persistent patients exceeded new patients, who shared over 950. Sampling was limited to peripheral blood rather than thyroid tissue. Persistent disease was characterized by preferential usage of TRBV28, TRBJ1-2 and TRBJ2-5.

The chain recombines TRBV5-1 with TRBJ2-7; 7 positions agree with TRBD1. This receptor was taken from a female donor with Graves disease. The specimen comprised peripheral blood mononuclear cells (PBMCs), sampled when the disease was refractory, from a patient treated with antithyroid drugs. The CDR3 DNA sequence: TGCGCCAGCAGCTTGGAGCGACAGGGCTACGAGCAGTACTTC. It yields the protein CASSLERQGYEQYF.